This T cell receptor beta chain was recovered during a study of blood T cell repertoires in COVID-19 (dated by TCRdb to 2019 to 2021). Broadly, across the study: The collaborator samples originated in the United States, Italy and Spain and spanned the acute and convalescent phases of COVID-19. The prospective study material was composed of cDNA or gDNA derived from T cells, B-cell-depleted T cells, or PBMCs. The samples were drawn from two sources: the first 160 participants of the ongoing ImmuneRACE study, and about 1,300 subjects contributed by 6 global collaborators. HLA class I and class II types, where available, came from metadata supplied by the sample provider rather than from assay-based typing. Deeply sampled blood TCRbeta repertoires from subjects exposed to, actively infected with, or recovered from COVID-19 were included in the dataset. The sample metadata nearly always contained a de-identified subject ID, COVID-19 status, age in years and sex. The repertoires were released in a freely available public database meant as a resource for research on the immune response to SARS-CoV-2.

The collaborating institutions used their own protocols to collect whole blood in K2EDTA tubes. For TCRbeta analysis, collaborators shipped samples as frozen whole blood, isolated PBMCs, or DNA extracted from either of those sample types. TCRbeta CDR3 regions were amplified from genomic DNA using the immunoSEQ Assay, a bias-controlled multiplex PCR. As for the authors' bioinformatics: Nucleated cell counts per sample were estimated from amplification of reference gene primers within the assay. Sequence reads were collapsed and filtered to measure the absolute abundance of every unique TCRbeta CDR3 rearrangement. For each sample, productive Simpson clonality was calculated as the square root of Simpson's diversity index over productive rearrangements. What TCRdb holds here is the immuneACCESS table cut down to in-frame rearrangements. Part of the clones is not present; checked against another copy, under half of the missing clones reflect an unresolved V gene, and the others are unexplained. Clonal size and the V and J genes are those of that table, whereas D and trimming came from the DNA. The sample data list about 80,000 clones, and about four fifths of these were observed just once. The ten most abundant clones make up about a third of the sample.

Worth noting for this clone: The antigen this receptor binds is unknown. The input lacks base qualities; no much larger clone sits a single base away.

Summary of the overall study and its limitations: Clinical and demographic metadata were provided uncurated, with the amount varying by source and participant.

Source material: peripheral blood. This clonotype was sampled from a woman between 65 and 79 years old with acute or convalescent COVID-19.

The DNA is as follows: TGTGCCAGCAGCCCAAGACTAGCGGGAGGGCTAAATGAGCAGTTCTTC. It is translated as CASSPRLAGGLNEQFF. The chain was built from TRBV7-3 and TRBJ2-1; 14 bases in the junction line up with TRBD2. The germline V and J ends show losses of 5 bases and 7 bases respectively, and no gene match explains 7 bases of the junction. From cysteine to phenylalanine, the CDR3 is 16 amino acids long. The read is trimmed to its CDR3 DNA, 48 bases read in frame from base 1. The germline V gene gives CDR1 as SGHTA and CDR2 as FQGTGA.